One sample yielded the 8 T cell receptor beta chains listed below, sequenced in a study of T cell repertoires and HLA-DP antigens. These receptors lack a known antigen. This table comes from immunoSEQ multiplex PCR, and its TCRdb copy is limited to in-frame clones, with some not included. This table holds some 110,000 clones, more than 85% found once. What was sequenced was CD4+ T cells from PBMCs. The receptors were gathered from a woman between 18 and 30 years old in good health and CMV-seronegative.

The CDR3 DNA reads TGTGCCAGCAGCATACCGGGACAGGGCTCATTTGGCTACACCTTC. This sequence encodes CASSIPGQGSFGYTF. J is TRBJ1-2 and V is TRBV5-4, with 9 bases matching TRBD1. J gave up 7 bases and V 4 bases, and 11 bases lay outside the gene matches. The CDR3 runs 15 residues. CDR1 and CDR2 from the germline V gene are SGHNT and YYREEE (reference sequence). The variable domain in full, completed from reference TRBV5-4 and TRBJ1-2, reads ETGVTQSPTHLIKTRGQQVTLRCSSQSGHNTVSWYQQALGQGPQFIFQYYREEENGRGNFPPRFSGLQFPNYSSELNVNALELDDSALYLCASSIPGQGSFGYTFGSGTRLTVV.

The V call is TRBV7-3, the J call TRBJ2-1, with 9 bases fitting TRBD2. V dropped 2 bases and J dropped 10; count of bases not matched to a gene: 12. The CDR3 is 16 residues long. Looked up from germline, CDR1 is SGHTA and CDR2 is FQGTGA. The CDR3 coding sequence is TGTGCCAGCAGCTTACGGGCGGGAGGGCCCTTATGGGAGCAGTTCTTC. Its protein product is CASSLRAGGPLWEQFF. Together with reference TRBV7-3 and TRBJ2-1, the CDR3 gives the full variable domain: GAGVSQTPSNKVTEKGKYVELRCDPISGHTALYWYRQSLGQGPEFLIYFQGTGAADDSGLPNDRFFAVRPEGSVSTLKIQRTERGDSAVYLCASSLRAGGPLWEQFFGPGTRLTVL.

The chain recombines TRBV6-1 with TRBJ2-3; D possibly corresponds to TRBD1 (6 bases). In germline, CDR1 is MNHNS, CDR2 SASEGT. V lost 11 bases and J lost 3, with 9 bases in between. The CDR3 is 11 amino acids. Here the CDR3 reads CAGQGTDTQYF. The CDR3 DNA sequence: TGTGCCGGTCAGGGGACAGATACGCAGTATTTT.

V gene TRBV19 combines with J gene TRBJ1-1; possible D gene TRBD1, 6 bases. The length of the CDR3 is 14 residues. Germline CDR1 is LNHDA and CDR2 is SQIVND (reference sequence). Trimming stripped 5 bases from V and 0 bases from J, with 10 bases between. CDR3 sequence: CASSVQGLNTEAFF. CDR3 sequence (DNA): TGTGCCAGTAGTGTACAGGGCCTGAACACTGAAGCTTTCTTT.

The gene calls are TRBV7-9 and TRBJ1-2; perhaps TRBD1 as D (6 bases). The CDR3 is 16 residues long. Germline assignment: CDR1 SEHNR and CDR2 FQNEAQ (reference sequence). The V gene lost 5 bases and the J gene lost 4 bases, with 20 bases spanning the gap. The DNA of the CDR3 is TGTGCCAGCAGCCGACGGTGGGAAGGGACAACCTATGGCTACACCTTC. This sequence encodes CASSRRWEGTTYGYTF.

The CDR3: CASSRSRDRVHMNTEAFF. The CDR3, as DNA: TGTGCCAGCAGCCGGTCCCGGGACAGGGTTCACATGAACACTGAAGCTTTCTTT. This rearrangement joins TRBV7-8 to TRBJ1-1; TRBD1 aligns across 9 bases. The V gene end was trimmed by 5 bases and the J gene end by 0 bases; junction bases not matched to a gene: 13. The CDR3 is 18 residues long. CDR1 and CDR2 from the germline V gene are SGHVS and FQNEAQ.

The chain links TRBV4-3 to TRBJ2-3; unclear D gene. The CDR3 is made up of 12 amino acids. CDR1 and CDR2 from the germline V gene are LGHNA and YSLEER. The V end lost 1 base, the J end lost 6 bases, and 5 bases lay between the germline ends. The CDR3 DNA follows: TGCGCCAGCAGCCAAGTAGCTGATACGCAGTATTTT. Translating it yields CASSQVADTQYF.

The gene calls are TRBV6-1 and TRBJ2-3; D gene ambiguous. Germline assignment: CDR1 MNHNS and CDR2 SASEGT. V gave up 2 bases and J gave up 5 bases, with 8 bases separating them. The CDR3 totals 13 residues. Written as DNA, the CDR3 is TGTGCCAGCAGTGAAAACTGGGAAGATACGCAGTATTTT. It codes for CASSENWEDTQYF.